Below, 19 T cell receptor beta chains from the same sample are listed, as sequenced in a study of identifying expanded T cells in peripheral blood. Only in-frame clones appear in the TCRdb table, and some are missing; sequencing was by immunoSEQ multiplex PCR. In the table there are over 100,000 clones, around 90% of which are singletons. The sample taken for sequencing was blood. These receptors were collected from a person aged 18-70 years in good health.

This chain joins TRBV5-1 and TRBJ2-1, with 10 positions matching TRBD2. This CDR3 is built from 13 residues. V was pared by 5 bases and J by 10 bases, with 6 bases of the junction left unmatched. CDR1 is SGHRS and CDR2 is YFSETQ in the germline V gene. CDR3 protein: CASSRGLAWEQFF. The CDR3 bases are TGCGCCAGCAGTCGGGGACTAGCGTGGGAGCAGTTCTTC.

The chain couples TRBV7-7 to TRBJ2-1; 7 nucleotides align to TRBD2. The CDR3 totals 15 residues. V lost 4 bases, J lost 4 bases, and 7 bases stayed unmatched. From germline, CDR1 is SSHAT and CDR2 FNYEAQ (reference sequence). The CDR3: CASSSVAGAYNEQFF. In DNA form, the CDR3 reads TGTGCCAGCAGCTCCGTGGCGGGAGCGTACAATGAGCAGTTCTTC.

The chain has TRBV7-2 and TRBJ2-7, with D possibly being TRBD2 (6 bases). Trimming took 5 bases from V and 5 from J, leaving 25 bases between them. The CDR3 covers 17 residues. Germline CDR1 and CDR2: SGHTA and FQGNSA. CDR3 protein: CASSTLLGGEGRHEQYF. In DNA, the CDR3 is TGTGCCAGCAGCACCTTGTTGGGCGGGGAAGGCAGGCACGAGCAGTACTTC.

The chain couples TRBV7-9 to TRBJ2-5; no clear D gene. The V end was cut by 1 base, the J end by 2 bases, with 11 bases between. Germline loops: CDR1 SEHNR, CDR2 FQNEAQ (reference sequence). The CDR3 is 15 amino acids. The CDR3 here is CASSLEPARQETQYF. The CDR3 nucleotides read TGTGCCAGCAGCTTAGAACCCGCGAGGCAAGAGACCCAGTACTTC.

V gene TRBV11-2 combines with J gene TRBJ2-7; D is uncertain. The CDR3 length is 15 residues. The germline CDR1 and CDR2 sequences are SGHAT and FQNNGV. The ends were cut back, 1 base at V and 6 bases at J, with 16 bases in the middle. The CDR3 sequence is CASSLGVRWMGEQYF. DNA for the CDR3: TGTGCCAGCAGCTTAGGCGTCCGGTGGATGGGCGAGCAGTACTTC.

CDR3 DNA: TGTGCCAGCAGCTTCGGGGGAGGGCCCGGCATGAACACTGAAGCTTTCTTT. Protein: CASSFGGGPGMNTEAFF. The rearrangement links TRBV7-8 to TRBJ1-1; D may be TRBD1 (5 bases). The length of the CDR3 is 17 residues. Trimming shortened V by 3 bases and J by 0 bases, and 17 bases separated the two germline ends. The germline V gene has CDR1 SGHVS and CDR2 FQNEAQ. The full variable domain, completed using reference TRBV7-8 and TRBJ1-1, is GAGVSQSPRYKVAKRGQDVALRCDPISGHVSLFWYQQALGQGPEFLTYFQNEAQLDKSGLPSDRFFAERPEGSVSTLKIQRTQQEDSAVYLCASSFGGGPGMNTEAFFGQGTRLTVV.

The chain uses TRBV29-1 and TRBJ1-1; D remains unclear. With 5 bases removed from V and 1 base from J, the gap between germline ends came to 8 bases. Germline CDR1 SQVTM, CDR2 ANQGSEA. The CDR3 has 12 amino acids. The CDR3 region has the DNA TGCAGCGTTCGGACGGGGAACACTGAAGCTTTCTTT. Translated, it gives CSVRTGNTEAFF.

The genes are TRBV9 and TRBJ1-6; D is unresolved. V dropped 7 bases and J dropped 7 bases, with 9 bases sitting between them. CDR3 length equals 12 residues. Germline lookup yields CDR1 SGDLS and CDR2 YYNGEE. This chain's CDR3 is CASSLPNSPLHF. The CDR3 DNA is TGTGCCAGCTCCCTTCCCAATTCACCCCTCCACTTT. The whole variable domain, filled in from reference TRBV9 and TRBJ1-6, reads DSGVTQTPKHLITATGQRVTLRCSPRSGDLSVYWYQQSLDQGLQFLIQYYNGEERAKGNILERFSAQQFPDLHSELNLSSLELGDSALYFCASSLPNSPLHFGNGTRLTVT.

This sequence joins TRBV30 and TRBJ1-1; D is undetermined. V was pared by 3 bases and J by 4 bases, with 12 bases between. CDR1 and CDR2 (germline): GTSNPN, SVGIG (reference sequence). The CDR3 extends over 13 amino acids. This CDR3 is CAWRSGSGTEAFF. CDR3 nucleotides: TGTGCCTGGAGGAGCGGTTCGGGCACTGAAGCTTTCTTT.

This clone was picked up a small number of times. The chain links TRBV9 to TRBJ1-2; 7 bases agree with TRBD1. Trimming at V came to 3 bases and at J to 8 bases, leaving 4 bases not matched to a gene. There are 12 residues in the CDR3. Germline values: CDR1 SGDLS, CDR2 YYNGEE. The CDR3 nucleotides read TGTGCCAGCAGCGAGGGGGCCTGGGGCTACACCTTC. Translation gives CASSEGAWGYTF.

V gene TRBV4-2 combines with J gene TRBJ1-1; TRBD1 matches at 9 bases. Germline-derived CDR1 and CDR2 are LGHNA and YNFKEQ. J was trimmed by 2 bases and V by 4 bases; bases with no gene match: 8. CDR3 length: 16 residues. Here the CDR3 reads CASSRTTGGLNTEAFF. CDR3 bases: TGTGCCAGCAGCCGCACCACAGGGGGCCTAAACACTGAAGCTTTCTTT.

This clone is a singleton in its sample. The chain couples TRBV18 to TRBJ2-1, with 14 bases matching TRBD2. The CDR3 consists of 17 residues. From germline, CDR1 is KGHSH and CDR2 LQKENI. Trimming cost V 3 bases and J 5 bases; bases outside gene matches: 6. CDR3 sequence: CASSPTGLAGGNNEQFF. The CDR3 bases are TGTGCCAGCTCACCGACCGGACTAGCGGGAGGCAACAATGAGCAGTTCTTC.

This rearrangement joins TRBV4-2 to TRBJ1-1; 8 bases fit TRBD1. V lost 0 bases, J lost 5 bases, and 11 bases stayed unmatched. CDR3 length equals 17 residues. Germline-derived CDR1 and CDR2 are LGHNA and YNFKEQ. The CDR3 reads CASSQEVAGGYGTEAFF. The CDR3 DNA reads TGTGCCAGCAGCCAAGAGGTTGCAGGGGGCTATGGGACTGAAGCTTTCTTT.

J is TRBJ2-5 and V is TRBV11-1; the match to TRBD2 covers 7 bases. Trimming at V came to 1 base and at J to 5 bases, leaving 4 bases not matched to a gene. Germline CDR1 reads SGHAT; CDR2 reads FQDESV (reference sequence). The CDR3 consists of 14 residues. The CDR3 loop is CASSLDVGGETQYF. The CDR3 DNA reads TGTGCCAGCAGCTTAGATGTGGGGGGGGAGACCCAGTACTTC. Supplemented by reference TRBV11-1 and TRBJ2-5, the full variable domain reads EAEVAQSPRYKITEKSQAVAFWCDPISGHATLYWYRQILGQGPELLVQFQDESVVDDSQLPKDRFSAERLKGVDSTLKIQPAELGDSAMYLCASSLDVGGETQYFGPGTRLLVL.

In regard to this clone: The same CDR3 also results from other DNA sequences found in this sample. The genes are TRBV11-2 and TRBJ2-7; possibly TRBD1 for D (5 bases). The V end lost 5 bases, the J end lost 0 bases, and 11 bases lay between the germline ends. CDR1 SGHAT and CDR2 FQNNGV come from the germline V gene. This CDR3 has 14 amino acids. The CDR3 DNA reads TGTGCCAGCAGCCGCGGACAAGGCTCCTACGAGCAGTACTTC. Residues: CASSRGQGSYEQYF.

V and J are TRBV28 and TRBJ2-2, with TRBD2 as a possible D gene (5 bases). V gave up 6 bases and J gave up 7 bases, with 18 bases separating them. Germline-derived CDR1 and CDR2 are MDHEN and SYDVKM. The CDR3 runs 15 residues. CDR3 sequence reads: CASSPGPGLGGELFF. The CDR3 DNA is TGTGCCAGCAGCCCTGGCCCTGGACTTGGCGGGGAGCTGTTTTTT.

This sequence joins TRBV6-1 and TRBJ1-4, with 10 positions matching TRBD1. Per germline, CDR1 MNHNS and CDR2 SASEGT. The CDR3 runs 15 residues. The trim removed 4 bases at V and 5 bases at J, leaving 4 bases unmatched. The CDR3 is CASSAPGQGNEKLFF. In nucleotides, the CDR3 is TGTGCCAGCAGTGCCCCGGGACAGGGGAATGAAAAACTGTTTTTT.

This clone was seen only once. The chain's CDR3 is CASSQFSGQARHF. CDR3 DNA sequence: TGCGCCAGCAGCCAATTTTCGGGACAGGCCAGGCATTTT. This rearrangement joins TRBV4-1 to TRBJ1-5, with 8 bases aligning to TRBD1. Germline CDR1 is MGHRA and CDR2 is YSYEKL. Trimming cost V 2 bases and J 15 bases; bases outside gene matches: 9. The CDR3 covers 13 residues.

The CDR3 bases are TGCAGCGTTGAAGATCTTCCGGGAGGTCGGGAGACCCAGTACTTC. This encodes CSVEDLPGGRETQYF. The genes are TRBV29-1 and TRBJ2-5; TRBD2 matches at 7 bases. The J segment lost 5 bases and the V segment lost 0 bases, leaving 9 bases of the junction unmatched. This CDR3 comprises 15 residues. Germline V lookup: CDR1 SQVTM, CDR2 ANQGSEA.